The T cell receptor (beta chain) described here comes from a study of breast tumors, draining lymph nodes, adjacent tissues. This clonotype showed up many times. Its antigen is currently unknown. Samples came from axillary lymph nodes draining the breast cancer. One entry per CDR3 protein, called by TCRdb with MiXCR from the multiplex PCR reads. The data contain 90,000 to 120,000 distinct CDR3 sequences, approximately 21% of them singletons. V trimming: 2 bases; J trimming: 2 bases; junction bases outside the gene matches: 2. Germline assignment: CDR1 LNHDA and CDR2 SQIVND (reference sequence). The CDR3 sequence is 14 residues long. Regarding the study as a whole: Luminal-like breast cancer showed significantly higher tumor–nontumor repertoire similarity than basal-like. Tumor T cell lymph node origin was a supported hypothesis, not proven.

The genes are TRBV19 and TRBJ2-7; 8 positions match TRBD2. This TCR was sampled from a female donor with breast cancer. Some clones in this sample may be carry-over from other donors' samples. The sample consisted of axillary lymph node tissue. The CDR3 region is CASSITSGAYEQYF. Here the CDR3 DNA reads TGTGCCAGTAGTATAACTAGCGGAGCCTACGAGCAGTACTTC.